The entry that follows covers one TCR beta chain sequence. The sample is drawn from a study of blood T cell repertoires in COVID-19. Study as a whole: Sample material is recorded as cDNA or gDNA derived from T cells, B-cell-depleted T cells, or PBMCs.

The CDR3 runs 15 residues. The V gene lost 5 bases and the J gene lost 4 bases, with 15 bases spanning the gap. Looked up from germline, CDR1 is SGHTA and CDR2 is FQGNSA. In the source study's methods: Scientists estimated how many nucleated cells there were by amplifying reference gene primers. The method was immunoSEQ multiplex PCR; TCRdb's version includes in-frame clones alone and lacks a portion of them. Clonal size and the V and J genes are those of that table, whereas D and trimming came from the DNA. The top ten clones hold less than 9% of a sample with roughly 570,000 clones, 85% to 90% of them seen once. In Seattle, patients joined the study during active infection and were tracked longitudinally.

Sequencing used peripheral blood. This sequence was found in a woman aged 45-59 years with COVID-19, enrolled during active disease. This sequence joins TRBV7-2 and TRBJ1-5; D remains unclear. The CDR3 reads CASSPGFVANQPQHF. Here the CDR3 DNA reads TGTGCCAGCAGCCCGGGTTTCGTGGCGAATCAGCCCCAGCATTTT.